The next 13 T cell receptor beta chains were all read from a single sample in a study of blood T cell repertoires in COVID-19. Produced via immunoSEQ multiplex PCR; TCRdb's table is partial and in-frame only. This table has about 400,000 clones, about 88% appearing once. The sample comprised peripheral blood. Receptors were obtained from a human donor in a cohort sampled during active COVID-19.

The chain uses TRBV5-6 and TRBJ2-1; D possibly corresponds to TRBD2 (6 bases). V lost 4 bases, J lost 6 bases, and 26 bases lay in between. From germline, CDR1 is SGHDT and CDR2 YYEEEE. This CDR3 is 18 amino acids long. CDR3 bases: TGTGCCAGCAGCCCTCTAGGGGTATCCGGGGTCGGGGGCAATGAGCAGTTCTTC. The encoded protein is CASSPLGVSGVGGNEQFF.

This chain joins TRBV5-1 and TRBJ2-5; D gene uncertain. Trimming removed 2 bases from V and 9 bases from J, with 17 bases in between. This CDR3 has 14 amino acids. Germline CDR1 reads SGHRS; CDR2 reads YFSETQ. CDR3 nucleotide sequence: TGCGCCAGCAGCTTTACCGGCCCCCTGGCGGCCCAGTACTTC. Translation gives CASSFTGPLAAQYF.

The chain couples TRBV19 to TRBJ2-5, with D perhaps matching TRBD2 (5 bases). Germline CDR1 and CDR2: LNHDA and SQIVND (reference sequence). Trimming stripped 3 bases from V and 2 bases from J, with 10 bases between. This CDR3 contains 14 residues. CDR3 sequence (DNA): TGTGCCAGTAGTATTCTTGGGAGACAAGAGACCCAGTACTTC. This encodes CASSILGRQETQYF.

The V and J genes are TRBV30 and TRBJ2-1, with a possible D match to TRBD2 (5 bases). The CDR3 is 13 amino acids. The V gene lost 3 bases and the J gene lost 6 bases, with 12 bases spanning the gap. Germline CDR1 is GTSNPN and CDR2 is SVGIG (reference sequence). CDR3 sequence (DNA): TGTGCCTGGAGGGGAGACTACTTCAATGAGCAGTTCTTC. This sequence encodes CAWRGDYFNEQFF.

V usage is TRBV28 and J usage is TRBJ2-7, with D maybe TRBD2 (5 bases). Germline CDR1 reads MDHEN; CDR2 reads SYDVKM. This CDR3 spans 13 amino acids. Trimming took off 3 bases at V and 13 bases at J, with 19 bases between the two ends. CDR3 in DNA: TGTGCCAGCAGTTTGTCCGGGAAAACTCCCGGCTACTTC. Protein product: CASSLSGKTPGYF.

The chain uses TRBV29-1 and TRBJ2-5; D is possibly TRBD2 (5 bases). The germline V and J ends were trimmed by 3 bases and 7 bases, with 12 bases remaining between them. Germline V gene sequence: CDR1 SQVTM, CDR2 ANQGSEA. The CDR3 has 12 amino acids. The CDR3 nucleotides read TGCAGCGTTGAGGGAGAGGTCGGGACCCAGTACTTC. Protein product: CSVEGEVGTQYF.

The chain links TRBV6-6 to TRBJ1-2, with TRBD1 matching over 10 bases. Germline loops: CDR1 MNHNY, CDR2 SVGAGI (reference sequence). After removal of 2 bases from V and 6 bases from J, the junction contained 6 bases not matched to a gene. The CDR3 totals 15 residues. The DNA of the CDR3 is TGTGCCAGCAGTTACGATCCGGGACAGGGGCATGGCTACACCTTC. Protein: CASSYDPGQGHGYTF.

This chain uses TRBV3-1 (or the pseudogene TRBV3-2) with TRBJ2-7; a possible D gene is TRBD2 (6 bases). CDR3 length equals 16 residues. The germline V gene encodes CDR1 LGHDT and CDR2 YNNKEL (reference sequence). The V and J ends lost 4 bases and 4 bases respectively, with 20 bases between them. The CDR3 bases are TGTGCCAGCAGCCCCGAATCTGGCAGGGAGGAATACGAGCAGTACTTC. As protein: CASSPESGREEYEQYF.

Here the CDR3 reads CASRLDKGASEQPQHF. CDR3 bases: TGTGCCAGCAGACTGGACAAGGGGGCATCGGAGCAGCCCCAGCATTTT. V and J are TRBV2 and TRBJ1-5; 7 bases fit TRBD1. The CDR3 runs to 16 residues. Germline loops: CDR1 SNHLY, CDR2 FYNNEI. The V gene end was trimmed by 6 bases and the J gene end by 7 bases; junction bases not matched to a gene: 15.

The genes are TRBV6-1 and TRBJ2-5, with 7 bases matching TRBD2. The V and J ends lost 0 bases and 5 bases, in that order; junction bases with no gene match: 6. Germline-derived CDR1 and CDR2 are MNHNS and SASEGT. This CDR3 is built from 15 residues. Here the CDR3 DNA reads TGTGCCAGCAGTGAAGCTGGGGGGGGATGGGAGACCCAGTACTTC. Protein product: CASSEAGGGWETQYF.

The rearrangement links TRBV5-1 to TRBJ2-3, with 10 bases that match TRBD2. The CDR3 consists of 15 residues. Germline lookup yields CDR1 SGHRS and CDR2 YFSETQ. J lost 4 bases, V lost 1 base, and 3 bases had no gene match. CDR3 nucleotides: TGCGCCAGCAGCTTGACGCTAGCGGGAGCAGATACGCAGTATTTT. Protein sequence: CASSLTLAGADTQYF. Combining the CDR3 with reference TRBV5-1 and TRBJ2-3 gives the whole variable domain KAGVTQTPRYLIKTRGQQVTLSCSPISGHRSVSWYQQTPGQGLQFLFEYFSETQRNKGNFPGRFSGRQFSNSRSEMNVSTLELGDSALYLCASSLTLAGADTQYFGPGTRLTVL.

The rearrangement links TRBV2 to TRBJ2-1, with 16 bases matching TRBD2. With V trimmed by 6 bases and J by 7 bases, 12 bases remained unmatched. The CDR3 runs to 18 residues. CDR1 is SNHLY, CDR2 FYNNEI, per germline. The CDR3 nucleotides are TGTGCCAGCAGGGGACTAGCGGGAGGGCCTCCTCCAGTGAATGAGCAGTTCTTC. Residues: CASRGLAGGPPPVNEQFF.

V usage is TRBV28 and J usage is TRBJ2-7, with 15 positions matching TRBD2. CDR3 length: 19 amino acids. Trimming took 6 bases from V and 6 from J; bases not matched to a gene: 18. The germline V gene has CDR1 MDHEN and CDR2 SYDVKM. The CDR3 nucleotides read TGTGCCAGCAGACGACCCCCGGGACTAGCGGGAGGCGGACAATCCGAGCAGTACTTC. Its protein product is CASRRPPGLAGGGQSEQYF.